This T cell receptor beta chain comes out of a study of blood T cells in healthy people across ages. Then a second PCR, running about 6 to 11 cycles, was carried out with a sample-barcoded 5' primer and a J-beta primer mix. TCRdb ran MiXCR on the 5' RACE reads and lists one entry per CDR3 protein. This table has 1 million or so distinct CDR3 sequences, around 45% appearing once. Germline CDR1 is SGHRS and CDR2 is YFSETQ. Trimming took 3 bases from V and 6 from J, leaving 13 bases between them. This CDR3 is 14 amino acids long. Source material: blood. The clonotype originates from an older woman in good health. The chain joins TRBV5-1 to TRBJ2-1, with D maybe TRBD2 (6 bases). The CDR3, as DNA: TGCGCCAGCAGCTGGGCCGGGAGTGGCAATGAGCAGTTCTTC. It yields the protein CASSWAGSGNEQFF.